Each of the 21 T cell receptor beta chains below was sequenced from the same sample in a study of shared clonotypes between healthy human individuals. Method: immunoSEQ multiplex PCR; TCRdb's copy keeps in-frame clones and lacks some. The table includes hundreds of thousands of clones, about 80% detected once. The sample was PBMCs. The receptor set was obtained from a woman aged 40 to 55 in good health. Some clones in this sample may be carry-over from other donors' samples.

The rearrangement joins TRBV5-1 to TRBJ2-2; 12 bases align to TRBD2. V lost 4 bases and J lost 4; bases outside the gene matches: 5. This CDR3 comprises 16 residues. CDR1 is SGHRS and CDR2 is YFSETQ in the germline V gene. The CDR3 DNA sequence: TGCGCCAGCAGCATGGGACTAGCGGGCCTCACCGGGGAGCTGTTTTTT. Translated, it gives CASSMGLAGLTGELFF.

As regards this clone: This likely stems from a read error, as it lies one base from a far larger clone. The chain is built from TRBV10-3 and TRBJ1-2; no reliable D call. The CDR3 contains 14 residues. From germline, CDR1 is ENHRY and CDR2 SYGVKD. In DNA, the CDR3 is TGTGCCGTCAGTGAGTCCGGACCGGCGTATGGCTACACCTTC. This codes for CAVSESGPAYGYTF.

Only one count was recorded for this clone. The chain joins TRBV7-9 to TRBJ2-1, with TRBD1 matching 8 bases. The germline CDR1 and CDR2 sequences are SEHNR and FQNEAQ (reference sequence). The CDR3 length is 14 residues. V shed 8 bases, J shed 6 bases, and the junction held 9 bases outside the gene matches. The CDR3 DNA reads TGTGCCAGCGGACCCCGGGACAGGCTCAATGAGCAGTTCTTC. This gives the protein CASGPRDRLNEQFF.

Details on this clone: One end of the junction varies from germline; a read error may be responsible. V is TRBV2 and J is TRBJ1-2, with TRBD1 matching 8 bases. From germline, CDR1 is SNHLY and CDR2 FYNNEI. This CDR3 region has 15 residues. CDR3 sequence: CASSPRTGNNYDYTF. The DNA for the CDR3 is TGTGCCAGCAGTCCACGGACAGGGAATAACTATGACTACACCTTC.

This chain joins TRBV4-2 and TRBJ1-2; D unresolved. Germline assignment: CDR1 LGHNA and CDR2 YNFKEQ. This CDR3 is built from 16 residues. Trimming left V 1 base short and J 2 bases short, with 14 bases between. The DNA for the CDR3 is TGTGCCAGCAGCCAAGGCTTTTGGGCAGCAAACTATGGCTACACCTTC. Its protein is CASSQGFWAANYGYTF.

The genes are TRBV18 and TRBJ1-2, with TRBD1 matching over 7 bases. The CDR3 length is 13 residues. The V segment lost 1 base and the J segment 8 bases; nucleotides outside the gene matches: 4. Germline V gene lookup returns CDR1 KGHSH and CDR2 LQKENI. The CDR3 is CASSPRDSDGYTF. The DNA of the CDR3 is TGTGCCAGCTCACCACGGGACAGTGACGGCTACACCTTC. The full variable domain, in which reference TRBV18 and TRBJ1-2 provide the parts outside the CDR3, is NAGVMQNPRHLVRRRGQEARLRCSPMKGHSHVYWYRQLPEEGLKFMVYLQKENIIDESGMPKERFSAEFPKEGPSILRIQQVVRGDSAAYFCASSPRDSDGYTFGSGTRLTVV.

Here the CDR3 DNA reads TGTGCCTGGGCCAGGGGGAACACTGAAGCTTTCTTT. Protein: CAWARGNTEAFF. The V gene is TRBV30, the J gene TRBJ1-1, with D maybe TRBD1 (6 bases). Trimming cost V 5 bases and J 1 base, with 8 bases left between them. Germline lookup yields CDR1 GTSNPN and CDR2 SVGIG (reference sequence). There are 12 residues in the CDR3. Supplemented by reference TRBV30 and TRBJ1-1, the full variable domain reads SQTIHQWPATLVQPVGSPLSLECTVEGTSNPNLYWYRQAAGRGLQLLFYSVGIGQISSEVPQNLSASRPQDRQFILSSKKLLLSDSGFYLCAWARGNTEAFFGQGTRLTVV.

The genes are TRBV5-5 and TRBJ2-1, with D hard to call. Per germline, CDR1 SGHKS and CDR2 YYEKEE (reference sequence). V was clipped by 1 base and J by 5 bases, with 13 bases between them. The CDR3 has 15 residues. This chain's CDR3 is CASSLRDGYNNEQFF. The CDR3, as DNA: TGTGCCAGCAGCTTGAGGGATGGGTATAACAATGAGCAGTTCTTC.

The V call is TRBV7-9, the J call TRBJ1-4; TRBD1 agrees at 9 bases. The CDR3 contains 18 residues. V lost 4 bases, J lost 6 bases, and 15 bases stayed unmatched. The germline gives CDR1 SEHNR, CDR2 FQNEAQ (reference sequence). Written as DNA, the CDR3 is TGTGCCAGCAGCTCAGGACAGGGGATGGGGGCCGGGCATGAAAAACTGTTTTTT. Translation: CASSSGQGMGAGHEKLFF.

This chain joins TRBV19 and TRBJ2-7; D not resolved. CDR3 length equals 14 residues. Trimming pared 3 bases from V and 2 bases from J, leaving 11 bases between. Germline V lookup: CDR1 LNHDA, CDR2 SQIVND (reference sequence). The CDR3 is CASSISAGTYEQYF. The DNA of the CDR3 is TGTGCCAGTAGTATTAGTGCAGGAACCTACGAGCAGTACTTC.

This chain joins TRBV7-9 and TRBJ1-4; TRBD1 agrees at 7 bases. V dropped 6 bases and J dropped 5; count of bases not matched to a gene: 9. The V gene's germline CDR1 is SEHNR and CDR2 FQNEAQ (reference sequence). The CDR3 sequence is 15 residues long. CDR3 sequence reads: CASRLRSGGNEKLFF. The CDR3 coding sequence is TGTGCCAGCAGGTTACGTTCAGGGGGGAATGAAAAACTGTTTTTT.

This clone has a handful of counts. J is TRBJ1-2 and V is TRBV5-6; TRBD1 matches at 12 bases. The length of the CDR3 is 15 residues. The junction had 4 bases not matched to a gene; V was cut back by 0 bases and J by 7 bases. Germline CDR1 SGHDT, CDR2 YYEEEE. CDR3 in amino acids: CASSLGGTGGGGYTF. CDR3 bases: TGTGCCAGCAGCTTGGGCGGGACAGGGGGCGGTGGCTACACCTTC.

This clone was detected only a few times. Other DNA sequences in this specimen translate into the identical CDR3. V and J are TRBV4-3 and TRBJ2-1, with no clear D. Germline-derived CDR1 and CDR2 are LGHNA and YSLEER. The ends were cut back, 1 base at V and 6 bases at J, with 7 bases in the middle. The CDR3 has 13 amino acids. The CDR3, as DNA: TGCGCCAGCAGCCAAGGTGGCAGCAATGAGCAGTTCTTC. Amino acids: CASSQGGSNEQFF.

On this clone: Given a much more abundant clone one base away, this may be a read error. The chain recombines TRBV2 with TRBJ2-3, with D unresolved. This CDR3 comprises 14 residues. Germline V gene sequence: CDR1 SNHLY, CDR2 FYNNEI. V was shortened by 4 bases and J by 10 bases, with 18 bases between the two germline ends. The CDR3 sequence: CASSGEGVRDAQYF. CDR3 bases: TGTGCCAGCAGTGGGGAAGGAGTCCGCGATGCGCAGTATTTT.

Only one count was recorded for this clone. CDR3 sequence reads: CASSTLLRGNQPQHF. The CDR3 bases are TGTGCCAGTAGTACACTGCTTAGGGGCAATCAGCCCCAGCATTTT. This chain connects TRBV19 to TRBJ1-5; unclear D gene. V shed 4 bases and J shed 2 bases, with 12 bases lying between them. The length of the CDR3 is 15 residues. CDR1 is LNHDA and CDR2 is SQIVND in the germline V gene (reference sequence).

The chain recombines TRBV19 with TRBJ1-5, with 7 bases aligning to TRBD1. The junction had 3 bases not matched to a gene; V was cut back by 1 base and J by 3 bases. This CDR3 comprises 15 residues. CDR1 and CDR2 from the germline V gene are LNHDA and SQIVND (reference sequence). Here the CDR3 reads CASSIATGVNQPQHF. The DNA of the CDR3 is TGTGCCAGTAGTATAGCCACAGGGGTCAATCAGCCCCAGCATTTT.

There are many counts of this clone. Other DNA sequences within the sample encode an identical CDR3. The rearrangement uses TRBV6-5 and TRBJ2-7, with 7 nucleotides matching TRBD2. This CDR3 is 13 amino acids long. Trimming at V came to 10 bases and at J to 6 bases, leaving 12 bases not matched to a gene. In germline, CDR1 is MNHEY, CDR2 SVGAGI. The CDR3 DNA follows: TGTGCCACCCTTAACGGGAGGCCATGCGAGCAGTACTTC. It codes for CATLNGRPCEQYF.

The chain is built from TRBV6-1 and TRBJ2-7; D remains ambiguous. Deletions cut 1 base from V and 2 bases from J, with 15 bases between. This CDR3 is 16 amino acids long. Germline V gene lookup returns CDR1 MNHNS and CDR2 SASEGT. This CDR3 reads CASSEEIPGLTYEQYF. As DNA, the CDR3 is TGTGCCAGCAGTGAAGAGATCCCGGGCTTAACCTACGAGCAGTACTTC.

V usage is TRBV28 and J usage is TRBJ2-1; 13 bases are shared with TRBD2. This CDR3 comprises 17 residues. CDR1 and CDR2 (germline): MDHEN, SYDVKM. The V gene end was trimmed by 5 bases and the J gene end by 3 bases; junction bases not matched to a gene: 7. In DNA form, the CDR3 reads TGTGCCAGCAGTCCAACTAGCGGGAGGGCCGTCTACAATGAGCAGTTCTTC. As protein: CASSPTSGRAVYNEQFF.

The gene calls are TRBV27 and TRBJ2-3; 10 nucleotides line up with TRBD2. The CDR3 runs to 20 residues. V dropped 0 bases and J dropped 2; count of bases not matched to a gene: 14. Germline V gene sequence: CDR1 MNHEY, CDR2 SMNVEV (reference sequence). CDR3 in DNA: TGTGCCAGCAGTTTATCGTCCTCCCTAGCGGGGGTTGAGGCCACAGATACGCAGTATTTT. Protein product: CASSLSSSLAGVEATDTQYF.

This clone was seen a single time. The chain is built from TRBV2 and TRBJ2-3, with 8 bases matching TRBD1. This CDR3 has 16 amino acids. The trim removed 4 bases at V and 4 bases at J, leaving 10 bases unmatched. Germline CDR1 is SNHLY and CDR2 is FYNNEI. The CDR3 nucleotides are TGTGCCAGCAGTGTCCCCCCGACAGGGGCGGCAGATACGCAGTATTTT. Its translation is CASSVPPTGAADTQYF.